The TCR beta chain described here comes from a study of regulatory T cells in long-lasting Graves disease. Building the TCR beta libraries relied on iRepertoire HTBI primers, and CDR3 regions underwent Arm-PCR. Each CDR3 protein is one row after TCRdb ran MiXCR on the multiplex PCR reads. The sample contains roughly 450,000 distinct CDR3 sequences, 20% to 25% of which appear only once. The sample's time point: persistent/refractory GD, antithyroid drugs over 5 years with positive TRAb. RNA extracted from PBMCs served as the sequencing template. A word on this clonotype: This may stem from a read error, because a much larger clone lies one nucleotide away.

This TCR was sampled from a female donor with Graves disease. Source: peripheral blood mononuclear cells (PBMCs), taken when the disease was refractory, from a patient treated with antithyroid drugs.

CDR3 in DNA: TGTGCCAGCAGTTTGTTGACAGGGGACGTTTTCTTT. Amino acid sequence: CASSLLTGDVFF. This chain links TRBV28 with TRBJ1-1; TRBD1 agrees at 8 bases. CDR3 length: 12 residues. V lost 3 bases and J lost 13; bases outside the gene matches: 7. The germline gives CDR1 MDHEN, CDR2 SYDVKM.